One T cell receptor (beta chain) is described in this entry. This sample was taken from a study of CD8 T cells in ankylosing spondylitis. V was pared by 3 bases and J by 4 bases, with 5 bases of the junction left unmatched. The CDR3 consists of 15 residues. CDR1 and CDR2 from the germline V gene are SGHTA and FQGNSA. MiXCR was run by TCRdb on the 5' RACE reads, yielding one entry per CDR3 protein. The sample shows about 360,000 distinct CDR3 sequences, under 15% of them seen only once. The sequence was obtained from a male donor with ankylosing spondylitis or in good health (not recorded which). Sequencing was performed on blood, either unsorted or a sorted T cell fraction (not recorded which). J is TRBJ2-1 and V is TRBV7-2; TRBD2 agrees at 8 bases. CDR3 sequence reads: CASSFERGLYNEQFF. The CDR3 DNA reads TGTGCCAGCAGCTTCGAGCGGGGGCTTTACAATGAGCAGTTCTTC.